The 19 T cell receptor beta chains below come from one sample, sequenced in a study of blood T cell repertoires in COVID-19. Profiled with immunoSEQ multiplex PCR; TCRdb holds only in-frame clones, not every one. The sample holds 10,000 to 15,000 clones, around 70% seen once. Sequenced input: peripheral blood. These TCRs come from a man aged 55 to 70 with COVID-19, enrolled during active disease.

This chain links TRBV27 with TRBJ2-3; TRBD2 agrees at 7 bases. CDR3 length: 16 amino acids. The J segment lost 2 bases and the V segment lost 3 bases, leaving 8 bases of the junction unmatched. The germline V gene encodes CDR1 MNHEY and CDR2 SMNVEV (reference sequence). The CDR3 region is CASSFWGGGNTDTQYF. CDR3 bases: TGTGCCAGCAGTTTCTGGGGCGGGGGTAACACAGATACGCAGTATTTT.

With regard to this clone: Given a much more abundant clone one base away, this may be a read error. At the DNA level, this CDR3 is encoded by other sequences in the same sample as well. V usage is TRBV10-3 and J usage is TRBJ2-7; TRBD2 agrees at 9 bases. The J segment lost 10 bases and the V segment lost 0 bases, leaving 4 bases of the junction unmatched. This CDR3 is 13 amino acids long. Germline loops: CDR1 ENHRY, CDR2 SYGVKD. The CDR3 bases are TGTGCCATCAGTGAGTCGCTAGCGGGGCGACAGTACGTC. Its protein is CAISESLAGRQYV.

This clone ranks as medium-sized. V usage is TRBV5-1 and J usage is TRBJ2-5; D not resolved. Trimming took 6 bases from V and 3 from J, leaving 12 bases between them. This CDR3 is 13 amino acids long. In germline, CDR1 is SGHRS, CDR2 YFSETQ. DNA for the CDR3: TGCGCCAGCACCAGAACTACTAAAGAGACCCAGTACTTC. Amino acid sequence: CASTRTTKETQYF.

V and J are TRBV2 and TRBJ1-1; 12 bases are shared with TRBD1. J gave up 0 bases and V 6 bases, and 5 bases lay outside the gene matches. This CDR3 is 16 amino acids long. Germline lookup yields CDR1 SNHLY and CDR2 FYNNEI. This CDR3 reads CASRGGQGAMNTEAFF. The CDR3 DNA sequence: TGTGCCAGCAGGGGGGGACAGGGGGCGATGAACACTGAAGCTTTCTTT.

This clone was seen a few times. The chain links TRBV4-2 to TRBJ1-2; D ambiguous. V lost 0 bases to trimming and J lost 2 bases, with 13 bases between them. The CDR3 length is 16 residues. The germline CDR1 and CDR2 sequences are LGHNA and YNFKEQ. In DNA, the CDR3 is TGTGCCAGCAGCCAAGAGAAGCGCGGTCTCAACTATGGCTACACCTTC. This gives the protein CASSQEKRGLNYGYTF.

The rearrangement joins TRBV25-1 to TRBJ2-3; D is possibly TRBD1 (6 bases). The CDR3 totals 16 residues. Trimming stripped 2 bases from V and 2 bases from J, with 14 bases between. CDR1 and CDR2 from the germline V gene are MGHDK and SYGVNS. The CDR3 is CASSEDAGAPTDTQYF. DNA for the CDR3: TGTGCCAGCAGTGAAGATGCAGGGGCTCCCACAGATACGCAGTATTTT.

V gene TRBV24-1 combines with J gene TRBJ2-1; 12 bases line up with TRBD2. From germline, CDR1 is KGHDR and CDR2 SFDVKD. V lost 4 bases and J lost 9; bases outside the gene matches: 9. This CDR3 has 16 residues. Here the CDR3 reads CATSDPTSGSVSEQFF. The CDR3 nucleotides read TGTGCCACCAGTGACCCGACTAGCGGGAGCGTTAGTGAGCAGTTCTTC.

CDR3 sequence: CASSEDPEDTEAFF. In DNA form, the CDR3 reads TGTGCCAGCAGTGAAGATCCTGAGGACACTGAAGCTTTCTTT. The chain uses TRBV6-1 and TRBJ1-1; no definite D call. The germline V gene encodes CDR1 MNHNS and CDR2 SASEGT. Trimming took 1 base from V and 3 from J, leaving 9 bases between them. The CDR3 runs to 14 residues.

The V and J genes are TRBV5-1 and TRBJ1-1; D gene uncertain. Between the trimmed V and J ends, which lost 0 bases and 5 bases, there was a span of 11 bases. The length of the CDR3 is 14 residues. CDR1 SGHRS and CDR2 YFSETQ come from the germline V gene. Written as DNA, the CDR3 is TGCGCCAGCAGCTTGGAGGGATGGAGGACTGAAGCTTTCTTT. It translates to CASSLEGWRTEAFF. The whole variable domain, remainder taken from reference TRBV5-1 and TRBJ1-1, is KAGVTQTPRYLIKTRGQQVTLSCSPISGHRSVSWYQQTPGQGLQFLFEYFSETQRNKGNFPGRFSGRQFSNSRSEMNVSTLELGDSALYLCASSLEGWRTEAFFGQGTRLTVV.

This rearrangement joins TRBV18 to TRBJ2-3; 11 bases are shared with TRBD2. Trimming at V came to 2 bases and at J to 1 base, leaving 2 bases not matched to a gene. The germline V gene has CDR1 KGHSH and CDR2 LQKENI. The CDR3 covers 16 residues. Written as DNA, the CDR3 is TGTGCCAGCTCACCAGTGACTAGCGGGGGCACAGATACGCAGTATTTT. It encodes CASSPVTSGGTDTQYF. The variable domain in full, with the rest retrieved from reference TRBV18 and TRBJ2-3, is NAGVMQNPRHLVRRRGQEARLRCSPMKGHSHVYWYRQLPEEGLKFMVYLQKENIIDESGMPKERFSAEFPKEGPSILRIQQVVRGDSAAYFCASSPVTSGGTDTQYFGPGTRLTVL.

J is TRBJ2-3 and V is TRBV10-3; 15 nucleotides align to TRBD2. The CDR3 extends over 17 amino acids. Germline lookup yields CDR1 ENHRY and CDR2 SYGVKD. With 7 bases clipped from V and 5 bases from J, the junction kept 10 bases outside the gene matches. The CDR3 spells CAITPGLAGGGGDTQYF. The CDR3 nucleotides read TGTGCCATCACCCCGGGACTAGCGGGGGGCGGGGGAGATACGCAGTATTTT.

In DNA form, the CDR3 reads TGTGCCAGCAGTTACTCCCGTCAGTACACAGATACGCAGTATTTT. Translated, it gives CASSYSRQYTDTQYF. V and J are TRBV6-5 and TRBJ2-3; no definite D call. The CDR3 contains 15 residues. V was clipped by 0 bases and J by 2 bases, with 9 bases between them. Germline loops: CDR1 MNHEY, CDR2 SVGAGI.

The J gene is TRBJ1-6, the V gene TRBV14; D is perhaps TRBD1 (5 bases). Between the trimmed V and J ends, which lost 10 bases and 0 bases, there was a span of 19 bases. The CDR3 is 17 residues long. Germline loops: CDR1 SGHDN, CDR2 FVKESK. The CDR3: CAISLRALSSYNSPLHF. DNA of the CDR3: TGTGCCATCTCCCTCAGGGCTTTGAGCTCCTATAATTCACCCCTCCACTTT. Supplemented by reference TRBV14 and TRBJ1-6, the full variable domain reads EAGVTQFPSHSVIEKGQTVTLRCDPISGHDNLYWYRRVMGKEIKFLLHFVKESKQDESGMPNNRFLAERTGGTYSTLKVQPAELEDSGVYFCAISLRALSSYNSPLHFGNGTRLTVT.

This chain uses TRBV19 with TRBJ1-2, with no clear D. The CDR3 spans 16 residues. Deletions cut 1 base from V and 6 bases from J, with 18 bases between. CDR1 and CDR2 from the germline V gene are LNHDA and SQIVND (reference sequence). CDR3 nucleotide sequence: TGTGCCAGTAGTATAGGGAGGAGTGGGAAGAACGATGGCTACACCTTC. Protein sequence: CASSIGRSGKNDGYTF. Full variable domain (remainder filled in from reference TRBV19 and TRBJ1-2): DGGITQSPKYLFRKEGQNVTLSCEQNLNHDAMYWYRQDPGQGLRLIYYSQIVNDFQKGDIAEGYSVSREKKESFPLTVTSAQKNPTAFYLCASSIGRSGKNDGYTFGSGTRLTVV.

The genes are TRBV28 and TRBJ1-4; D possibly corresponds to TRBD1 (6 bases). Germline V gene lookup returns CDR1 MDHEN and CDR2 SYDVKM. Trimming stripped 6 bases from V and 0 bases from J, with 17 bases between. The CDR3 has 17 amino acids. The CDR3 reads CASSLILGGSTNEKLFF. The CDR3 nucleotides read TGTGCCAGCAGCCTGATTTTAGGGGGATCAACTAATGAAAAACTGTTTTTT.

This rearrangement joins TRBV4-3 to TRBJ2-3, with 9 positions matching TRBD2. The length of the CDR3 is 19 residues. Unmatched junction bases numbered 16, after V lost 0 bases and J lost 6 bases. CDR1 is LGHNA, CDR2 YSLEER, per germline. In DNA form, the CDR3 reads TGCGCCAGCAGCCAAGATCCCCCCCGGGCGGGAGGGCCCTCGGATACGCAGTATTTT. It encodes CASSQDPPRAGGPSDTQYF.

This clone counts as medium-sized. The V gene is TRBV24-1, the J gene TRBJ2-7; 8 bases align to TRBD1. Germline values: CDR1 KGHDR, CDR2 SFDVKD. V was clipped by 1 base and J by 5 bases; unmatched bases: 6. This CDR3 has 15 residues. Here the CDR3 DNA reads TGTGCCACCAGTGATTTTCGGACAGGGAAAAACGAGCAGTACTTC. This translates into CATSDFRTGKNEQYF.

V usage is TRBV18 and J usage is TRBJ1-1; tentatively, D is TRBD1 (5 bases). The germline V gene has CDR1 KGHSH and CDR2 LQKENI. V was cut by 0 bases and J by 8 bases, with 7 bases left in between. The CDR3 has 12 amino acids. The CDR3 region is CASSPPDSEAFF. In nucleotides, the CDR3 is TGTGCCAGCTCACCACCAGACAGCGAAGCTTTCTTT.

This chain connects TRBV6-1 to TRBJ2-7, with D possibly being TRBD2 (5 bases). Germline V gene data show CDR1 as MNHNS and CDR2 as SASEGT. V lost 3 bases and J 2 bases, leaving 14 bases between the germline ends. The CDR3 has 15 residues. The CDR3 DNA sequence: TGTGCCAGCAGTGATGGGTTAGGAGGAACCTACGAGCAGTACTTC. It yields the protein CASSDGLGGTYEQYF.